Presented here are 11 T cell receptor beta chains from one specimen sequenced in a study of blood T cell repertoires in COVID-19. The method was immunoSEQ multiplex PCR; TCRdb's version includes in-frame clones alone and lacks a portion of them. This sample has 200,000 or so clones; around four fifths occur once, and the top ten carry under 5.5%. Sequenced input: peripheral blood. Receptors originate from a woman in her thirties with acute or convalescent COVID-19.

DNA of the CDR3: TGCGCCAGCAGCTCGCAAGGGGGCTACGAGCAGTACTTC. Amino acids: CASSSQGGYEQYF. This chain links TRBV5-1 with TRBJ2-7; a weak D match, TRBD1 (6 bases). Per germline, CDR1 SGHRS and CDR2 YFSETQ. The CDR3 extends over 13 amino acids. The V gene lost 3 bases and the J gene lost 3 bases, with 10 bases spanning the gap. The complete variable domain, with remaining parts taken from reference TRBV5-1 and TRBJ2-7, reads KAGVTQTPRYLIKTRGQQVTLSCSPISGHRSVSWYQQTPGQGLQFLFEYFSETQRNKGNFPGRFSGRQFSNSRSEMNVSTLELGDSALYLCASSSQGGYEQYFGPGTRLTVT.

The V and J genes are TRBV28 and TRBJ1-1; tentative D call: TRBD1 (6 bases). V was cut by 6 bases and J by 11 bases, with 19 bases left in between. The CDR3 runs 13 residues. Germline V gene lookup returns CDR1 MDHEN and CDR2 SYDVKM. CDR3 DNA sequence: TGTGCCAGCAGCGTCGGGTTGGGGGCGCGCGCTTTCTTT. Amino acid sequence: CASSVGLGARAFF.

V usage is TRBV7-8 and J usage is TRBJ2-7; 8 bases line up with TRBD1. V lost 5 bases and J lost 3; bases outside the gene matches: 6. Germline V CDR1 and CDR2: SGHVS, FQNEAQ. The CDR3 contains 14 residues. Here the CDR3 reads CASSARQGSYEQYF. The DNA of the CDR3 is TGTGCCAGCAGCGCTCGACAGGGGAGCTACGAGCAGTACTTC.

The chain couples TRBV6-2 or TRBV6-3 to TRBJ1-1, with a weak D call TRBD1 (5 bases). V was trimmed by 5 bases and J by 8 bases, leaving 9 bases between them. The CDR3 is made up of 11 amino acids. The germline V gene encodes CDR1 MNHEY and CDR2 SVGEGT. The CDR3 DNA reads TGTGCCAGCAGTGGACATCACGAAGCTTTCTTT. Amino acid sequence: CASSGHHEAFF.

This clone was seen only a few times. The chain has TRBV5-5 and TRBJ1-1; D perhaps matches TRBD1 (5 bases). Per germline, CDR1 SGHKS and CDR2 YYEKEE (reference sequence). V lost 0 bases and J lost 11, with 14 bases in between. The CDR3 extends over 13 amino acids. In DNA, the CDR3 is TGTGCCAGCAGCTTGGTAGGGGTTAGTGACGCTTTCTTT. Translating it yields CASSLVGVSDAFF.

CDR3 region: CASSFTLSGARALSDSPLHF. The CDR3 nucleotides are TGTGCCAGCAGTTTTACGCTATCAGGGGCCCGCGCCTTAAGTGATTCACCCCTCCACTTT. The gene calls are TRBV28 and TRBJ1-6, with D perhaps TRBD1 (6 bases). Germline loops: CDR1 MDHEN, CDR2 SYDVKM. The CDR3 spans 20 residues. With 3 bases removed from V and 8 bases from J, the gap between germline ends came to 29 bases.

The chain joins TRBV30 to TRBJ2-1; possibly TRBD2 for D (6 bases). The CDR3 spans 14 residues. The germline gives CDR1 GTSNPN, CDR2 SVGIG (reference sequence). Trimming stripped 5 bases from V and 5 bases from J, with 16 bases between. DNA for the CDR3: TGTGCCTGGCTACGTAGCGGATGGGACAATGAGCAGTTCTTC. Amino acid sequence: CAWLRSGWDNEQFF.

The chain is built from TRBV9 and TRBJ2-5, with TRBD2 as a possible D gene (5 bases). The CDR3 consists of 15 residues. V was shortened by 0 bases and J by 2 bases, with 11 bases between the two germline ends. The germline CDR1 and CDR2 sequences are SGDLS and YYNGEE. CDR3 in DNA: TGTGCCAGCAGCGTAGGGAGGTTACAACAAGAGACCCAGTACTTC. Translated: CASSVGRLQQETQYF.

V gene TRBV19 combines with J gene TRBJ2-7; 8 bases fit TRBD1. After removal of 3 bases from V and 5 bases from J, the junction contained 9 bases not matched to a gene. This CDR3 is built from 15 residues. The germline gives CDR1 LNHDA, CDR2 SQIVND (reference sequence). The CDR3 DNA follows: TGTGCCAGTAGTATTGTTTACAGGGGGACTGACGAGCAGTACTTC. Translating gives CASSIVYRGTDEQYF.

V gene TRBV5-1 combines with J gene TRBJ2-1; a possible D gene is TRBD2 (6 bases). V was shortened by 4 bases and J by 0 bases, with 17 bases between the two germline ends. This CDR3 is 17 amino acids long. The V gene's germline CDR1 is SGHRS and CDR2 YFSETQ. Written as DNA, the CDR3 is TGCGCCAGCAGCCTTGGACTACTTAGTAACTCCTACAATGAGCAGTTCTTC. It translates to CASSLGLLSNSYNEQFF.

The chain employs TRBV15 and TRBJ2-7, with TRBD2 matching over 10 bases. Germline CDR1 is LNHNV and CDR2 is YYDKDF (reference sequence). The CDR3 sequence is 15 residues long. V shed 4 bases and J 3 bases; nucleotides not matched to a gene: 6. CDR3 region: CATSMASGSVYEQYF. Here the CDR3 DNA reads TGTGCCACCAGCATGGCTAGCGGGAGTGTCTACGAGCAGTACTTC. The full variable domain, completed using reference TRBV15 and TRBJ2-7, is DAMVIQNPRYQVTQFGKPVTLSCSQTLNHNVMYWYQQKSSQAPKLLFHYYDKDFNNEADTPDNFQSRRPNTSFCFLDIRSPGLGDTAMYLCATSMASGSVYEQYFGPGTRLTVT.